This T cell receptor (beta chain) was sequenced for a study of radiotherapy plus CTLA-4 blockade in lung cancer. Some clones are missing from TCRdb's copy, which holds only in-frame ones; the method was immunoSEQ multiplex PCR. The data contain some 110,000 clones, roughly 80% of them singletons. The sequence derives from a human donor with non-small cell lung cancer who had a partial response to radiotherapy plus ipilimumab. The source was peripheral blood, collected from a patient treated with radiotherapy plus ipilimumab.

Written as DNA, the CDR3 is TGCGCCAGCAGCGCTATGACAGCTAACTCTGGGGCCAACGTCCTGACTTTC. Protein product: CASSAMTANSGANVLTF. V gene TRBV4-1 combines with J gene TRBJ2-6; maybe TRBD1 (5 bases). Germline V lookup: CDR1 MGHRA, CDR2 YSYEKL. CDR3 length: 17 residues. The V end lost 5 bases, the J end lost 0 bases, and 14 bases lay between the germline ends.